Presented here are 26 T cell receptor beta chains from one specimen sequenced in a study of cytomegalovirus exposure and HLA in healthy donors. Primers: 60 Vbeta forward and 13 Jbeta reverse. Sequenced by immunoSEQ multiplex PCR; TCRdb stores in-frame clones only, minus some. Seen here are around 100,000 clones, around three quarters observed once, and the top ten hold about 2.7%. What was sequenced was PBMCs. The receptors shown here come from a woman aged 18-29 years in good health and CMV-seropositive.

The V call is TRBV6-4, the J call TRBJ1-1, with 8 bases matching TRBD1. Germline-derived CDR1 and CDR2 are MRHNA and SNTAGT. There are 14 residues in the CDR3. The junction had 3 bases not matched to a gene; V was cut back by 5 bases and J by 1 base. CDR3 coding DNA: TGTGCCAGCAGTCCGGGACAGGAGAACACTGAAGCTTTCTTT. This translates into CASSPGQENTEAFF.

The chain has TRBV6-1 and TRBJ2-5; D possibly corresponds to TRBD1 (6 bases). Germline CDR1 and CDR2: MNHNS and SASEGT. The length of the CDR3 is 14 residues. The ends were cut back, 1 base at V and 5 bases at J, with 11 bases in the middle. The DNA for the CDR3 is TGTGCCAGCAGTGAAGGCAGGGGAAGCGAGACCCAGTACTTC. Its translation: CASSEGRGSETQYF.

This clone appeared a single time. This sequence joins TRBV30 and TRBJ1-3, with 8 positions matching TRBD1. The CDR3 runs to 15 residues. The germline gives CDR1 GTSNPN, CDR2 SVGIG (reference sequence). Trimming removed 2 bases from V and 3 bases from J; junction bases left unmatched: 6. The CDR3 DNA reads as TGTGCCTGGAGTACGCGGGGACAGGATGGAAACACCATATATTTT. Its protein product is CAWSTRGQDGNTIYF.

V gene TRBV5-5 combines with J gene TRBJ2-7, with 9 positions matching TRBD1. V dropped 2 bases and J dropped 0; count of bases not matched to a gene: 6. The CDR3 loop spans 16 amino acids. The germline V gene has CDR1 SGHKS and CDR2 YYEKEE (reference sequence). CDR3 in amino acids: CASSFSGTGSSYEQYF. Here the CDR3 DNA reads TGTGCCAGCAGCTTTTCCGGGACAGGGAGCTCCTACGAGCAGTACTTC.

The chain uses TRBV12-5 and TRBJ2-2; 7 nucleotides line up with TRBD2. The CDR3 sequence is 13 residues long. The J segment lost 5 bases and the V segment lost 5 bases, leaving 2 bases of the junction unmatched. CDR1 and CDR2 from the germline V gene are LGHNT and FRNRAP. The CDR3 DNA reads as TGTGCTAGTGGTGCCGGGGGGACCGGGGAGCTGTTTTTT. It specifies CASGAGGTGELFF.

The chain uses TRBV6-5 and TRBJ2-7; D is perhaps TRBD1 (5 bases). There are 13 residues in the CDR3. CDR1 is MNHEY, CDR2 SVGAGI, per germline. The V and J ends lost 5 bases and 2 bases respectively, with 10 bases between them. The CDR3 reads CASSSRETYEQYF. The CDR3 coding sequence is TGTGCCAGCAGTAGCAGGGAAACCTACGAGCAGTACTTC.

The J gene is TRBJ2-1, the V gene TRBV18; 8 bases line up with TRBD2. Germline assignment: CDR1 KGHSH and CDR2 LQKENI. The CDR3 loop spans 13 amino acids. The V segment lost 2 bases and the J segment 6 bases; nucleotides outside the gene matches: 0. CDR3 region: CASSPTSGNEQFF. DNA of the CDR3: TGTGCCAGCTCACCAACTAGCGGCAATGAGCAGTTCTTC.

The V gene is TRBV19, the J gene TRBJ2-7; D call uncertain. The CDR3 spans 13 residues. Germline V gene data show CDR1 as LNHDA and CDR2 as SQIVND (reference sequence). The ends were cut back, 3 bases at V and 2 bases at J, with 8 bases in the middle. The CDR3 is CASSMGRTYEQYF. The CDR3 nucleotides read TGTGCCAGTAGTATGGGCCGGACCTACGAGCAGTACTTC.

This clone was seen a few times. The CDR3 nucleotides read TGCGCCAGCAGCCAAGTTTCTCGAGAGACCCAGTACTTC. This encodes CASSQVSRETQYF. This sequence joins TRBV4-1 and TRBJ2-5, with unresolved D. The V gene lost 1 base and the J gene lost 4 bases, with 7 bases spanning the gap. The germline gives CDR1 MGHRA, CDR2 YSYEKL. CDR3 length: 13 amino acids.

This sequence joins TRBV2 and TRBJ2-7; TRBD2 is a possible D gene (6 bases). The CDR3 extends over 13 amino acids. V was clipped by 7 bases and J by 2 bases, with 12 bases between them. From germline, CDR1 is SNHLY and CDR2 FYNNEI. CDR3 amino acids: CASNKERAYEQYF. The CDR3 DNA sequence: TGTGCCAGCAATAAAGAGCGGGCCTACGAGCAGTACTTC.

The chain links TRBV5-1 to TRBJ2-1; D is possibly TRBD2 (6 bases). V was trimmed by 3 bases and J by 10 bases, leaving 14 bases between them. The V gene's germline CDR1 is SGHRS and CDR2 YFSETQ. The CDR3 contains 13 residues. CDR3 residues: CASSSTPGGEQFF. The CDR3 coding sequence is TGCGCCAGCAGCTCCACCCCAGGAGGGGAGCAGTTCTTC.

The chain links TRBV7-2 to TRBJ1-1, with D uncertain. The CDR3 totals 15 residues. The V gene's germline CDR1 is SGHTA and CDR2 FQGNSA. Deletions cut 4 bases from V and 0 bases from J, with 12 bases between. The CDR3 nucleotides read TGTGCCAGCAGCTCCGGGTACACAATGAACACTGAAGCTTTCTTT. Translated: CASSSGYTMNTEAFF.

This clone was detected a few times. The CDR3 protein is CAISEGTSGYNEQFF. The CDR3, as DNA: TGTGCCATCAGTGAAGGTACTAGCGGATACAATGAGCAGTTCTTC. This chain links TRBV10-3 with TRBJ2-1, with 8 bases matching TRBD2. CDR3 size: 15 residues. The V gene's germline CDR1 is ENHRY and CDR2 SYGVKD. Trimming took 3 bases from V and 4 from J; bases not matched to a gene: 5.

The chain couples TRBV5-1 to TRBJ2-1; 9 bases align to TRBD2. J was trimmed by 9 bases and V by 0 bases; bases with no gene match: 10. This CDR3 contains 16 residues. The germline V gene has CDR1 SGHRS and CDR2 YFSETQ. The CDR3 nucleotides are TGCGCCAGCAGCTTGGCGGGGCTAGCGGGGCTGGGTGAGCAGTTCTTC. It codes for CASSLAGLAGLGEQFF.

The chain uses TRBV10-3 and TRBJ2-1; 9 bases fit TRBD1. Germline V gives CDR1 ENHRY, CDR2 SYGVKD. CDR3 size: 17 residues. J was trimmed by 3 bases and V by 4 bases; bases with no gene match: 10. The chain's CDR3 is CAISARGRDRDYNEQFF. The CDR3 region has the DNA TGTGCCATCAGTGCCCGCGGACGGGACAGGGACTACAATGAGCAGTTCTTC.

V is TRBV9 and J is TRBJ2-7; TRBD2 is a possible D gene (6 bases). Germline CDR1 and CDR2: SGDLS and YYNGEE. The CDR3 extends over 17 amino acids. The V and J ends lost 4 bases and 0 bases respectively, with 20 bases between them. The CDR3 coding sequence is TGTGCCAGCAGCCCCACGCGATCGGGACTTAGCTCCTACGAGCAGTACTTC. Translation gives CASSPTRSGLSSYEQYF.

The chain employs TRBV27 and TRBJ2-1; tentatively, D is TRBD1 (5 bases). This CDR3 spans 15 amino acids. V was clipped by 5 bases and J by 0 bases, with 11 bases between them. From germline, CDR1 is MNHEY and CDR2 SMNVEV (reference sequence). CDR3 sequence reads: CASSEDISSYNEQFF. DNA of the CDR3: TGTGCCAGCAGTGAGGACATAAGCTCCTACAATGAGCAGTTCTTC.

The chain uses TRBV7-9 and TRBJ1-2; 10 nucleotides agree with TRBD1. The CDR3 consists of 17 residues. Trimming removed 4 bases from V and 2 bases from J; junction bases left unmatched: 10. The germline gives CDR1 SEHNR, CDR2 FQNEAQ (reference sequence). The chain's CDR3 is CASSSPLPGQGNYGYTF. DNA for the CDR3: TGTGCCAGCAGCTCCCCACTACCGGGACAGGGGAACTATGGCTACACCTTC. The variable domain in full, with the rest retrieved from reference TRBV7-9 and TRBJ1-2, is DTGVSQNPRHKITKRGQNVTFRCDPISEHNRLYWYRQTLGQGPEFLTYFQNEAQLEKSRLLSDRFSAERPKGSFSTLEIQRTEQGDSAMYLCASSSPLPGQGNYGYTFGSGTRLTVV.

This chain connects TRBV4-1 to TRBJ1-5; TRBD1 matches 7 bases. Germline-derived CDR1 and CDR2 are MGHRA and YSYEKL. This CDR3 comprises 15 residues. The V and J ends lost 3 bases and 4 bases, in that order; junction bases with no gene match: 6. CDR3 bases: TGCGCCAGCAGCCATGCAGTGGACAGGAATCAGCCCCAGCATTTT. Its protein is CASSHAVDRNQPQHF.

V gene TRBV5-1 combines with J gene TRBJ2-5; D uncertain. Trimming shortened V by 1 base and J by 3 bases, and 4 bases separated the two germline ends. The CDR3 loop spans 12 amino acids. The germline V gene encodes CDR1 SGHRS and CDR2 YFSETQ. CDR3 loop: CASSLTEETQYF. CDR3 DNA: TGCGCCAGCAGCTTGACGGAAGAGACCCAGTACTTC.

The CDR3 coding sequence is TGTGCCAGCAGTTGGGACAGGGGAGGCAATCAGCCCCAGCATTTT. Its protein product is CASSWDRGGNQPQHF. V usage is TRBV6-6 and J usage is TRBJ1-5, with 10 bases identical to TRBD1. CDR1 is MNHNY, CDR2 SVGAGI, per germline (reference sequence). This CDR3 has 15 residues. V trimming: 4 bases; J trimming: 2 bases; junction bases outside the gene matches: 2.

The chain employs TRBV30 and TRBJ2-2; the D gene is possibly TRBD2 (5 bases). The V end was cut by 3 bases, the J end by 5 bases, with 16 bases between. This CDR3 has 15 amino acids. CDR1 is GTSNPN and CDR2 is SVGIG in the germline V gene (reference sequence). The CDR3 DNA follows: TGTGCCTGGAGGCTACGGGATGTTGGGACCGGGGAGCTGTTTTTT. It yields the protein CAWRLRDVGTGELFF.

The CDR3, as DNA: TGTGCCAGCAGGGGATTCCTTACTAGCGGGAGAAATACCGGGGAGCTGTTTTTT. Translated: CASRGFLTSGRNTGELFF. This sequence joins TRBV2 and TRBJ2-2; 11 bases agree with TRBD2. Germline values: CDR1 SNHLY, CDR2 FYNNEI. The CDR3 totals 18 residues. The V and J ends lost 6 bases and 5 bases, in that order; junction bases with no gene match: 14.

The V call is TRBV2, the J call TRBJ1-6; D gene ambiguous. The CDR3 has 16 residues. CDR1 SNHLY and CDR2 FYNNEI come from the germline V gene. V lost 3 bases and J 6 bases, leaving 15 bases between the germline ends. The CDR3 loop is CASSEAPGSLNSPLHF. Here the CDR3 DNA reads TGTGCCAGCAGTGAGGCGCCGGGATCCCTTAATTCACCCCTCCACTTT.

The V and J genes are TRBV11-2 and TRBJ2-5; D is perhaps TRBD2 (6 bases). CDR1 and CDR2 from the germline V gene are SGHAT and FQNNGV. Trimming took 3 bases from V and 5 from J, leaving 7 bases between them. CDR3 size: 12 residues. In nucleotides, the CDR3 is TGTGCCAGCAGCTTTGCGGGGGAGACCCAGTACTTC. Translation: CASSFAGETQYF.

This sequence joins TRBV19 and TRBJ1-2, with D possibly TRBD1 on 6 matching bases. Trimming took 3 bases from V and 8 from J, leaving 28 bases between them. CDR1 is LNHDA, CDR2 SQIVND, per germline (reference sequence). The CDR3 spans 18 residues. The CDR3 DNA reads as TGTGCCAGTAGTATCGTTCTGTTCCGGGCCGGAGGGGGGGACGGCTACACCTTC. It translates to CASSIVLFRAGGGDGYTF.